One and the same sample provided the 19 T cell receptor beta chains below, sequenced in a study of radiotherapy plus CTLA-4 blockade in lung cancer. Profiled with immunoSEQ multiplex PCR; TCRdb holds only in-frame clones, not every one. The table includes tens of thousands of clones, around 70% detected once. The source material was peripheral blood, sampled from a patient treated with radiotherapy plus ipilimumab. Every receptor here comes from a human donor with non-small cell lung cancer whose response to radiotherapy plus ipilimumab could not be evaluated.

There are a few counts of this clone. The V call is TRBV28, the J call TRBJ2-7, with D possibly being TRBD2 (5 bases). CDR3 size: 13 residues. V lost 5 bases and J lost 2, with 10 bases in between. Germline CDR1 is MDHEN and CDR2 is SYDVKM. This chain's CDR3 is CASSPLVTYEQYF. In nucleotides, the CDR3 is TGTGCCAGCAGTCCACTAGTCACCTACGAGCAGTACTTC.

The CDR3 region is CASSPGTGMREQYF. CDR3 DNA sequence: TGTGCCAGCAGCCCCGGGACAGGGATGCGAGAGCAGTACTTC. The chain links TRBV5-6 to TRBJ2-7; 9 bases align to TRBD1. The V gene end was trimmed by 4 bases and the J gene end by 7 bases; junction bases not matched to a gene: 9. Per germline, CDR1 SGHDT and CDR2 YYEEEE. This CDR3 is 14 amino acids long.

This chain joins TRBV10-3 and TRBJ2-3, with D tentatively TRBD2 (7 bases). Germline V gives CDR1 ENHRY, CDR2 SYGVKD. With 11 bases removed from V and 5 bases from J, the gap between germline ends came to 20 bases. This CDR3 spans 14 amino acids. The CDR3 is CALNQDGGRDTQYF. CDR3 DNA: TGTGCCCTGAACCAAGACGGGGGGCGAGATACGCAGTATTTT.

This clone has just a few counts. V is TRBV28 and J is TRBJ2-1, with 9 bases that match TRBD1. The CDR3 sequence is 16 residues long. After removal of 3 bases from V and 2 bases from J, the junction contained 5 bases not matched to a gene. Germline V CDR1 and CDR2: MDHEN, SYDVKM. The CDR3 protein is CASSLLTGGTYNEQFF. The CDR3 DNA is TGTGCCAGCAGTTTGCTGACAGGGGGGACCTACAATGAGCAGTTCTTC.

The chain combines TRBV27 with TRBJ2-1; 12 positions agree with TRBD2. The ends lost 2 bases at V and 0 bases at J; junction bases unmatched: 8. The CDR3 consists of 19 residues. CDR1 is MNHEY, CDR2 SMNVEV, per germline (reference sequence). The CDR3 DNA sequence: TGTGCCAGCAGTTTACGCGGACTAGCGGGGACTTACTCCTACAATGAGCAGTTCTTC. Translated: CASSLRGLAGTYSYNEQFF.

The chain couples TRBV6-6 to TRBJ1-2; tentative D call: TRBD1 (6 bases). Germline CDR1 is MNHNY and CDR2 is SVGAGI (reference sequence). V lost 5 bases, J lost 3 bases, and 10 bases lay in between. The CDR3 totals 13 residues. The CDR3 DNA sequence: TGTGCCAGCAGTCCGACAGGAGACTATGGCTACACCTTC. Translating gives CASSPTGDYGYTF.

This clone occurred once. The chain couples TRBV9 to TRBJ2-1, with TRBD2 matching over 14 bases. This CDR3 is 22 amino acids long. V trimming: 0 bases; J trimming: 3 bases; junction bases outside the gene matches: 17. Germline V gene data show CDR1 as SGDLS and CDR2 as YYNGEE. The CDR3 coding sequence is TGTGCCAGCAGCGTAGCCACCATTATTCCCGGGACTAGCGGGAGTATCTACAATGAGCAGTTCTTC. It is translated as CASSVATIIPGTSGSIYNEQFF. Full variable domain (outside the CDR3, taken from reference TRBV9 and TRBJ2-1): DSGVTQTPKHLITATGQRVTLRCSPRSGDLSVYWYQQSLDQGLQFLIQYYNGEERAKGNILERFSAQQFPDLHSELNLSSLELGDSALYFCASSVATIIPGTSGSIYNEQFFGPGTRLTVL.

The chain recombines TRBV7-2 with TRBJ1-1; weak D call: TRBD1 (6 bases). CDR3 length equals 14 residues. Germline V lookup: CDR1 SGHTA, CDR2 FQGNSA. The ends were cut back, 2 bases at V and 2 bases at J, with 9 bases in the middle. Written as DNA, the CDR3 is TGTGCCAGCAGCTTACAGGGGCAAAACACTGAAGCTTTCTTT. Translation gives CASSLQGQNTEAFF.

This clone has only a few counts. The chain has TRBV10-3 and TRBJ1-6; TRBD1 matches 7 bases. Per the germline V gene, CDR1 is ENHRY and CDR2 is SYGVKD. The V and J ends lost 6 bases and 9 bases, in that order; junction bases with no gene match: 17. CDR3 length equals 17 residues. The CDR3 reads CAISKKENRGIGSPLHF. The DNA of the CDR3 is TGTGCCATCAGCAAGAAAGAGAACAGGGGTATCGGTTCACCCCTCCACTTT.

This chain uses TRBV6-1 with TRBJ1-5; 8 bases agree with TRBD1. Germline CDR1 is MNHNS and CDR2 is SASEGT. Trimming took 6 bases from V and 2 from J; bases not matched to a gene: 6. This CDR3 comprises 15 residues. The CDR3 reads CASRAQGVRNQPQHF. The CDR3 nucleotides read TGTGCCAGCAGAGCACAGGGGGTTCGCAATCAGCCCCAGCATTTT.

A remark on this clone: One end of the junction is discordant with germline, which a read error may explain. CDR3 sequence: CAGSFKTGVSYEQYF. The CDR3 coding sequence is TGTGCCGGCAGCTTTAAGACAGGGGTTTCCTACGAGCAGTACTTC. The J gene is TRBJ2-7, the V gene TRBV5-4; 8 nucleotides match TRBD1. The CDR3 is 15 residues long. Germline V gives CDR1 SGHNT, CDR2 YYREEE (reference sequence).

The chain carries TRBV5-4 and TRBJ2-7; TRBD2 matches 9 bases. CDR1 SGHNT and CDR2 YYREEE come from the germline V gene (reference sequence). CDR3 length equals 13 residues. The trim removed 0 bases at V and 8 bases at J, leaving 3 bases unmatched. CDR3 DNA sequence: TGTGCCAGCAGCTTGGCTAGCGGGAATCAGCAGTACTTC. This translates into CASSLASGNQQYF.

This clone has a handful of counts. The rearrangement links TRBV5-1 to TRBJ2-7; tentatively, D is TRBD1 (7 bases). Trimming stripped 2 bases from V and 5 bases from J, with 20 bases between. This CDR3 has 16 amino acids. Germline CDR1 and CDR2: SGHRS and YFSETQ. This CDR3 is CASSLMGGQSVHEQYF. CDR3 DNA sequence: TGCGCCAGCAGCTTAATGGGGGGACAGTCGGTCCACGAGCAGTACTTC. Filled out from reference TRBV5-1 and TRBJ2-7, the complete variable domain reads KAGVTQTPRYLIKTRGQQVTLSCSPISGHRSVSWYQQTPGQGLQFLFEYFSETQRNKGNFPGRFSGRQFSNSRSEMNVSTLELGDSALYLCASSLMGGQSVHEQYFGPGTRLTVT.

The chain couples TRBV11-2 to TRBJ2-3; TRBD2 aligns across 8 bases. Looked up from germline, CDR1 is SGHAT and CDR2 is FQNNGV. The CDR3 contains 16 residues. V lost 5 bases to trimming and J lost 1 base; unmatched junction nucleotides: 8. The chain's CDR3 is CASSPGGDFGTDTQYF. The CDR3 nucleotides are TGTGCCAGCAGCCCCGGGGGGGATTTTGGCACAGATACGCAGTATTTT.

This chain links TRBV29-1 with TRBJ1-1, with D perhaps matching TRBD1 (6 bases). The CDR3 is 12 amino acids. Germline V gene sequence: CDR1 SQVTM, CDR2 ANQGSEA. Trimming cost V 7 bases and J 1 base, with 10 bases left between them. The CDR3 spells CSGGQKNTEAFF. As DNA, the CDR3 is TGCAGCGGTGGACAGAAGAACACTGAAGCTTTCTTT.

V gene TRBV15 combines with J gene TRBJ2-1; 8 bases line up with TRBD1. CDR1 is LNHNV, CDR2 YYDKDF, per germline (reference sequence). V shed 3 bases, J shed 4 bases, and the junction held 11 bases outside the gene matches. The CDR3 has 17 amino acids. CDR3 coding DNA: TGTGCCACCAGCAGCCTCCGGACAGGGCTAAGGTACAATGAGCAGTTCTTC. This encodes CATSSLRTGLRYNEQFF. Supplemented by reference TRBV15 and TRBJ2-1, the full variable domain reads DAMVIQNPRYQVTQFGKPVTLSCSQTLNHNVMYWYQQKSSQAPKLLFHYYDKDFNNEADTPDNFQSRRPNTSFCFLDIRSPGLGDTAMYLCATSSLRTGLRYNEQFFGPGTRLTVL.

V gene TRBV6-5 combines with J gene TRBJ2-4; TRBD1 matches at 10 bases. This CDR3 comprises 14 residues. CDR1 and CDR2 (germline): MNHEY, SVGAGI. The junction had 6 bases not matched to a gene; V was cut back by 6 bases and J by 7 bases. The CDR3 reads CASRQDRGRNIQYF. The CDR3 DNA sequence: TGTGCCAGCAGACAGGACAGGGGGAGGAACATTCAGTACTTC.

This chain joins TRBV6-1 and TRBJ2-3; tentatively, D is TRBD2 (5 bases). The length of the CDR3 is 11 residues. Per germline, CDR1 MNHNS and CDR2 SASEGT. V lost 5 bases and J lost 14, with 14 bases in between. CDR3 in DNA: TGTGCCAGCAGTTACATCGGGGAAGGGTATTTT. Translated, it gives CASSYIGEGYF.

V is TRBV10-3 and J is TRBJ2-3, with 11 bases fitting TRBD2. The V and J ends lost 2 bases and 0 bases, in that order; junction bases with no gene match: 10. This CDR3 contains 19 residues. Germline lookup yields CDR1 ENHRY and CDR2 SYGVKD. The CDR3 DNA is TGTGCCATCAGTGAGGGCCTAGCGGGAGGCGAGTCTAGCACAGATACGCAGTATTTT. It encodes CAISEGLAGGESSTDTQYF.